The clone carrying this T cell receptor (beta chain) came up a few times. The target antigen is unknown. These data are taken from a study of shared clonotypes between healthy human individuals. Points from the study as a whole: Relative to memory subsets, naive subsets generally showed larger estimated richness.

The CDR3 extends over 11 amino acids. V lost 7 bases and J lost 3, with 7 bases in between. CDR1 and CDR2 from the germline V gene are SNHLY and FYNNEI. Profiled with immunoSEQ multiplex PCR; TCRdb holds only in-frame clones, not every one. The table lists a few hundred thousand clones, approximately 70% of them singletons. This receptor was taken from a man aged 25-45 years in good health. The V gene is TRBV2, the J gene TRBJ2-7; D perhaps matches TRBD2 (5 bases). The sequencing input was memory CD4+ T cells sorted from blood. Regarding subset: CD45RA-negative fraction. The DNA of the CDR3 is TGTGCCAGCAATCGGGGCTACGAGCAGTACTTC. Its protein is CASNRGYEQYF.